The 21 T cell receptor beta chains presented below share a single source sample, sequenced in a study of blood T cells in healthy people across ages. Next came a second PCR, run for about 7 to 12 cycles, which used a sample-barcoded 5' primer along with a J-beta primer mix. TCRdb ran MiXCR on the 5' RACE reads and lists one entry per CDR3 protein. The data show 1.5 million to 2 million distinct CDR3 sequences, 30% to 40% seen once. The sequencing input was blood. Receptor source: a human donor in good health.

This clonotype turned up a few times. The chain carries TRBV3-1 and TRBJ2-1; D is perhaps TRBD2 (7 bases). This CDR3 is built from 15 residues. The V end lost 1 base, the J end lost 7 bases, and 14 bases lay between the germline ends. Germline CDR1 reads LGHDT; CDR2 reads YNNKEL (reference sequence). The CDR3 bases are TGTGCCAGCAGCCAAGGGGGGGGCTCTGGGAATGAGCAGTTCTTC. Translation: CASSQGGGSGNEQFF.

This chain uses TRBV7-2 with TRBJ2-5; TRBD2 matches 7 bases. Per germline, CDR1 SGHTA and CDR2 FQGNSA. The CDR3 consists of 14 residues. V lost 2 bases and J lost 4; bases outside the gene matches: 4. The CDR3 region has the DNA TGTGCCAGCAGCTTAACTCCGGGGGGAGAGACCCAGTACTTC. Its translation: CASSLTPGGETQYF.

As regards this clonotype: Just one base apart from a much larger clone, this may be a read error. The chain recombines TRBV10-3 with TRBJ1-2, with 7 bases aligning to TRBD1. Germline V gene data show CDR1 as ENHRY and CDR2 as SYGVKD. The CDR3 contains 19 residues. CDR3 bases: TGTGTCATCAGTGGGACCAAGGGACAGCACTTTACCGGGGACTATGGCTACACCTTC. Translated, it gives CVISGTKGQHFTGDYGYTF.

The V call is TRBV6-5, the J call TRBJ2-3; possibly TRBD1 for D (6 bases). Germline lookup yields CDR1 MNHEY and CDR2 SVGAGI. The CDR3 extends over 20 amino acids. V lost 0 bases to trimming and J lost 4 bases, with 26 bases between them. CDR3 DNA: TGTGCCAGCAGTTACTCTACCAATATACGCGCACAGGGTATCCCAGATACGCAGTATTTT. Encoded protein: CASSYSTNIRAQGIPDTQYF.

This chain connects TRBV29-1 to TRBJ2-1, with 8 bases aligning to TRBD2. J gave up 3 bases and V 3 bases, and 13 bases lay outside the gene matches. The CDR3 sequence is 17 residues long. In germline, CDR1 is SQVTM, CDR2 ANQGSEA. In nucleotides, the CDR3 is TGCAGCGTTGACGGGGGGGGTAGAGGCCGTAGCTACAATGAGCAGTTCTTC. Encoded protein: CSVDGGGRGRSYNEQFF.

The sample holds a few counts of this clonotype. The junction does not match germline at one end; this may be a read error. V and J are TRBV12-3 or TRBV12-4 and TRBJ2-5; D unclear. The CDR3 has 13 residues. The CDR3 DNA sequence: TGTGTCAGCAGTTTATTAGGGTTTCAGACCCAGTACTTC. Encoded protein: CVSSLLGFQTQYF.

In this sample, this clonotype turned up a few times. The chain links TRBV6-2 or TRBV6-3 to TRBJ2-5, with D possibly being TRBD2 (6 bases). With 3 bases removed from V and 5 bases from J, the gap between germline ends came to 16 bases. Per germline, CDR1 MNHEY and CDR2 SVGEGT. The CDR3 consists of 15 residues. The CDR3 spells CASSYPTGTLETQYF. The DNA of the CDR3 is TGTGCCAGCAGTTATCCGACCGGGACTTTGGAGACCCAGTACTTC.

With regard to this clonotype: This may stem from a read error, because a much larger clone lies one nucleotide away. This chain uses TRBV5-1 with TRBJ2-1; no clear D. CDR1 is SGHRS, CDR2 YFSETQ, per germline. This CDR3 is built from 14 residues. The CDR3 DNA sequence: TGCGCCAGCAGCTCTCCGAGCTCCTACGATGAGCAGTTCTTC. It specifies CASSSPSSYDEQFF. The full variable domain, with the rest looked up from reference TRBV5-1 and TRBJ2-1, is KAGVTQTPRYLIKTRGQQVTLSCSPISGHRSVSWYQQTPGQGLQFLFEYFSETQRNKGNFPGRFSGRQFSNSRSEMNVSTLELGDSALYLCASSSPSSYDEQFFGPGTRLTVL.

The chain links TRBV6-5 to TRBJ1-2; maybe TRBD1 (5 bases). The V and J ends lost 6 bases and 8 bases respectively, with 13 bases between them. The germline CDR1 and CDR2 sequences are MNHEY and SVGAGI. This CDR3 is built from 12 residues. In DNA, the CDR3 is TGTGCCAGCAGGACGCAGGGTGGCGGCTACACCTTC. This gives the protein CASRTQGGGYTF.

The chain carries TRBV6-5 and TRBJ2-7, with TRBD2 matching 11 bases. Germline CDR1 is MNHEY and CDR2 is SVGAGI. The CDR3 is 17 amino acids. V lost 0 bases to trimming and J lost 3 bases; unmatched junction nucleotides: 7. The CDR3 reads CASSYSGLAGGRYEQYF. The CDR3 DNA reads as TGTGCCAGCAGTTACTCAGGGCTAGCGGGGGGCCGCTACGAGCAGTACTTC.

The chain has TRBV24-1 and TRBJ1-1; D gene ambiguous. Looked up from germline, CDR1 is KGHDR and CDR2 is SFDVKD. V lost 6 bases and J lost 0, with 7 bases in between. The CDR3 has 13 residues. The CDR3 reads CATSTAVNTEAFF. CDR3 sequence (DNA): TGTGCCACCAGTACTGCGGTGAACACTGAAGCTTTCTTT.

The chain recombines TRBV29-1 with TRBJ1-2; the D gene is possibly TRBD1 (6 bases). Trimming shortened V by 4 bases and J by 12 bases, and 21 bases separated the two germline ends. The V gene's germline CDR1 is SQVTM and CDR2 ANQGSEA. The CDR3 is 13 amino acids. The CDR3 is CSVVGRTDSLNTF. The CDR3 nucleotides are TGCAGCGTTGTGGGCAGGACAGACTCCCTCAACACCTTC.

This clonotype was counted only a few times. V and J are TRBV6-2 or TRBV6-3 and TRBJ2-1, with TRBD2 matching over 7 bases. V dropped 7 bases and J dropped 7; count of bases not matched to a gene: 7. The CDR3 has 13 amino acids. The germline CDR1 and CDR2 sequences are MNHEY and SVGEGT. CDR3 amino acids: CASTTSRPNEQFF. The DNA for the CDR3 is TGTGCCAGCACGACTAGCCGTCCTAATGAGCAGTTCTTC.

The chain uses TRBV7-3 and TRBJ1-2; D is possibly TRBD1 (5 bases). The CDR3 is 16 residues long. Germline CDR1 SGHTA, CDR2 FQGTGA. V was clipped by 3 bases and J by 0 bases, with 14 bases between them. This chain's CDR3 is CASSFGFRDPNYGYTF. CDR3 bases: TGTGCCAGCAGCTTCGGCTTTCGGGACCCTAACTATGGCTACACCTTC.

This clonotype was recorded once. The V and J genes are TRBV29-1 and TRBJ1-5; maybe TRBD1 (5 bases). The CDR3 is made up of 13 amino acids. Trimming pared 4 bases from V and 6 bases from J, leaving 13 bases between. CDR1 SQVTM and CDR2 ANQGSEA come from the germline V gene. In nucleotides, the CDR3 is TGCAGCGTTGTATGGGGGGTCGGTCAGCCCCAGCATTTT. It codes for CSVVWGVGQPQHF. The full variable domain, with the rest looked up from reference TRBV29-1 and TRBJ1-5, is SAVISQKPSRDICQRGTSLTIQCQVDSQVTMMFWYRQQPGQSLTLIATANQGSEATYESGFVIDKFPISRPNLTFSTLTVSNMSPEDSSIYLCSVVWGVGQPQHFGDGTRLSIL.

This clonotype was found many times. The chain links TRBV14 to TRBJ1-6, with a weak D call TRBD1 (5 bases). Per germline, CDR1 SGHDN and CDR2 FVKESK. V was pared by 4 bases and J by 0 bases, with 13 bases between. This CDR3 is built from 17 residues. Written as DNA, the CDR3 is TGTGCCAGCAGCCGATGGGACGGGAGCTCCTATAATTCACCCCTCCACTTT. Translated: CASSRWDGSSYNSPLHF.

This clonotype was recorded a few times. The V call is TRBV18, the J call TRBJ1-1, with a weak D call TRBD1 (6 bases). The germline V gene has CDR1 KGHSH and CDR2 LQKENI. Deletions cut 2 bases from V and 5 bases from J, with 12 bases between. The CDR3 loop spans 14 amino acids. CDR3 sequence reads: CASSPGGWETEAFF. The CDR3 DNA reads TGTGCCAGCTCACCAGGGGGCTGGGAGACTGAAGCTTTCTTT. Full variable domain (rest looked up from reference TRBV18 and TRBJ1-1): NAGVMQNPRHLVRRRGQEARLRCSPMKGHSHVYWYRQLPEEGLKFMVYLQKENIIDESGMPKERFSAEFPKEGPSILRIQQVVRGDSAAYFCASSPGGWETEAFFGQGTRLTVV.

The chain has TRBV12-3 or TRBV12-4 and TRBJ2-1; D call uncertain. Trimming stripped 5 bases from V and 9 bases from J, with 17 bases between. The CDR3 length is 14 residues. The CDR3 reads CASSPRTRLGEQFF. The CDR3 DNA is TGTGCCAGCAGTCCTCGGACCCGTCTGGGTGAGCAGTTCTTC.

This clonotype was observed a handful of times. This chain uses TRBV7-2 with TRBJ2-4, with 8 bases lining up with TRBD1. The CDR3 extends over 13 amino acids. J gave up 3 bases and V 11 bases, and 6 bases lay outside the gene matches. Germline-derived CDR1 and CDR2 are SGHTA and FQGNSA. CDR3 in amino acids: CAGAGQDKNIQYF. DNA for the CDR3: TGTGCCGGCGCGGGACAGGACAAAAACATTCAGTACTTC.

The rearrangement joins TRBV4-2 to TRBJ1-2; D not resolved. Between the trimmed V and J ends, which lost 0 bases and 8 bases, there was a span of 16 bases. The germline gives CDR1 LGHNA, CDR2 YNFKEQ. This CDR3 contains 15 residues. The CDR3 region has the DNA TGTGCCAGCAGCCAAGATCAGGACGGTTTAAGAGGCTACACCTTC. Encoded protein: CASSQDQDGLRGYTF.

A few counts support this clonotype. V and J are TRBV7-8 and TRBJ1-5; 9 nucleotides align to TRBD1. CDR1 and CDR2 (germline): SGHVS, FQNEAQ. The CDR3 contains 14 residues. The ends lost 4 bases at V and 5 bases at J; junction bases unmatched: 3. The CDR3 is CASSYTGGDQPQHF. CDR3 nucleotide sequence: TGTGCCAGCAGCTACACAGGGGGCGATCAGCCCCAGCATTTT.